These T cell receptor beta chains were read from a single sample in a study of beta chain features in type 1 diabetes. Sequencing used immunoSEQ multiplex PCR; TCRdb keeps in-frame clones, though not all of them. Among 350,000 or so clones listed, roughly 21% were seen once. The sequenced material came from naive CD4+ T cells from blood. These receptor sequences come from a woman younger than 35 in good health. The CDR3 runs from the conserved cysteine through the conserved F or W. A D gene is named only where the DNA matches it firmly. Where a row states a size, it is once, few, many or the class of an expanded clone; other rows omit it.

D gene	V gene	J gene	clone size	CDR3 DNA	CDR3 protein
NA	TRBV9	TRBJ2-1	few	TGTGCCAGCAGCGTAGCTTCGGGGGCCTACAATGAGCAGTTCTTC	CASSVASGAYNEQFF
NA	TRBV2	TRBJ2-7	few	TGTGCCAGCAGTCGGGGAGCACCTTACGAGCAGTACTTC	CASSRGAPYEQYF
NA	TRBV29-1	TRBJ2-7	few	TGCAGCGTCACCCGGGACACCTCCTACGAGCAGTACTTC	CSVTRDTSYEQYF
NA	TRBV6-5	TRBJ1-6	once	TGTGCCAGCAGTTACTCAGCCGGACTTAATTCACCCCTCCACTTT	CASSYSAGLNSPLHF
NA	TRBV7-9	TRBJ2-7	few	TGTGCCAGCAGCCTTGCTCGGACTGGAAGCTCCTACGAGCAGTACTTC	CASSLARTGSSYEQYF
TRBD2	TRBV5-1	TRBJ2-3	NA	TGCGCCAGCAGCAGGACCGGTAGCGGGAGCACAGATACGCAGTATTTT	CASSRTGSGSTDTQYF
NA	TRBV7-9	TRBJ2-2	NA	TGTGCCAGCAGCTTAGCGCTCAGGGAGGTTGGCGGGGAGCTGTTTTTT	CASSLALREVGGELFF
NA	TRBV4-1	TRBJ2-1	few	TGCGCCAGCAGCCAAGAAATGAACGCAGACAATGAGCAGTTCTTC	CASSQEMNADNEQFF
NA	TRBV19	TRBJ1-5	NA	TGTGCCAGTAGTAGCCAAAGCTATCAGCCCCAGCATTTT	CASSSQSYQPQHF
TRBD1	TRBV29-1	TRBJ1-2	NA	TGCAGCGTTGGGGCACAGGGGGCGCTTTATGGCTACACCTTC	CSVGAQGALYGYTF
NA	TRBV7-8	TRBJ2-7	few	TGTGCCAGCAGCGCTACCTACGAGCAGTACTTC	CASSATYEQYF
NA	TRBV4-3	TRBJ2-3	few	TGCGCCAGCAGCCAACAGCCGCCCCCGGGAACAGATACGCAGTATTTT	CASSQQPPPGTDTQYF
TRBD2	TRBV5-8	TRBJ2-1	few	TGTGCCAGCAGCCCCAAGGGACTAGCGGGAGGTTTACACAATGAGCAGTTCTTC	CASSPKGLAGGLHNEQFF
TRBD2	TRBV6-6	TRBJ2-1	NA	TGTGCCAGCAGTCGACTAGCGGGGGGTTCATATGAGCAGTTCTTC	CASSRLAGGSYEQFF
TRBD1	TRBV5-4	TRBJ2-1	few	TGTGCCAGCAGCTTGACCCAGGGGGCCTACAATGAGCAGTTCTTC	CASSLTQGAYNEQFF
TRBD2	TRBV29-1	TRBJ2-1	few	TGCAGCGTTGGTTTCTCGGCGGGAGGGTACAATGAGCAGTTCTTC	CSVGFSAGGYNEQFF
TRBD2	TRBV7-9	TRBJ2-3	NA	TGTGCCAGCAGCCCCGGACTAGCTTCAGATACGCAGTATTTT	CASSPGLASDTQYF
TRBD1	TRBV7-2	TRBJ1-6	NA	TGTGCCAGCAGCGGACAGGGGAGCTCACCCCTCCACTTT	CASSGQGSSPLHF
NA	TRBV2	TRBJ2-7	NA	TGTGCCAGCAGGAGGGACACCTACGAGCAGTACTTC	CASRRDTYEQYF
TRBD1	TRBV4-1	TRBJ2-4	NA	TGCGCCAGCAGCCCCCGGACGCTTGGGACAGGACAAAACATTCAGTACTTC	CASSPRTLGTGQNIQYF
NA	TRBV5-4	TRBJ1-2	NA	TGTGCCAGCAGCTCGAGGACAGACGGCGCCTATGGCTACACCTTC	CASSSRTDGAYGYTF
TRBD2	TRBV4-1	TRBJ2-7	NA	TGCGCCAGCAGCAGACCACTAGCGGGGGGCTCCTACGAGCAGTACTTC	CASSRPLAGGSYEQYF
NA	TRBV5-6	TRBJ1-2	NA	TGTGCCAGCAGCTTGGTAGAGGTGGCTGGCTACACCTTC	CASSLVEVAGYTF
TRBD1	TRBV5-1	TRBJ2-3	few	TGCGCCAGCAGCATCCGACAGGGTATGACAGATACGCAGTATTTT	CASSIRQGMTDTQYF
NA	TRBV30	TRBJ1-1	few	TGTGCCTGGAGTGTACAAGGAGGGAGGGAAGCTTTCTTT	CAWSVQGGREAFF
NA	TRBV30	TRBJ2-7	NA	TGTGCCTGGAGTGTACCGCCCGGGATCTACGAGCAGTACTTC	CAWSVPPGIYEQYF
NA	TRBV11-2	TRBJ2-5	NA	TGTGCCAGCAGCTTCCGACAGCAAGAGACCCAGTACTTC	CASSFRQQETQYF
NA	TRBV29-1	TRBJ1-1	few	TGCAGCGTAACAGGGAATTTGAACACTGAAGCTTTCTTT	CSVTGNLNTEAFF
NA	TRBV5-1	TRBJ2-2	NA	TGCGCCAGCAGACGCGGAACCACCGGGGAGCTGTTTTTT	CASRRGTTGELFF
TRBD2	TRBV5-4	TRBJ2-5	NA	TGTGCCAGCAGCCAAGATCTTGGACTAGGCGGTGGAGAGACCCAGTACTTC	CASSQDLGLGGGETQYF
NA	TRBV10-3	TRBJ2-7	NA	TGTGCTCCCAGAGGCGGAGTTTTTGGCTCCTACGAGCAGTACTTC	CAPRGGVFGSYEQYF
NA	TRBV19	TRBJ1-4	NA	TGTGCCAGTAAGGGATTTGGAACAGGGCTTGAAAAACTGTTTTTT	CASKGFGTGLEKLFF
TRBD1	TRBV30	TRBJ2-7	NA	TGTGCCTGGAGTGGGGACAGGGGGCACTACGAGCAGTACTTC	CAWSGDRGHYEQYF
NA	TRBV6-5	TRBJ1-4	NA	TGTGCCAGCAGTTACTCGTGGACAAATGAAAAACTGTTTTTT	CASSYSWTNEKLFF
TRBD2	TRBV10-2	TRBJ2-7	NA	TGCGCCAGCAGTGCTGATTTCGGCCGGACTAGCGGCCACGAGCAGTACTTC	CASSADFGRTSGHEQYF
NA	TRBV4-1	TRBJ1-1	many	TGCGCCAGCAGCCAGTCAGGGACTCACAACACTGAAGCTTTCTTT	CASSQSGTHNTEAFF
NA	TRBV4-1	TRBJ2-7	few	TGCGCCAGCAGCCAGCAGGGTGCGCCCTACGAGCAGTACTTC	CASSQQGAPYEQYF
TRBD1	TRBV7-3	TRBJ2-5	few	TGTGCCAGCAGCTTAACCGGGACAGCTGGGGAGACCCAGTACTTC	CASSLTGTAGETQYF
NA	TRBV6-1	TRBJ2-7	NA	TGTGCCAGCGTCCGAGGGAAGCCCAGGGAGCAGTACTTC	CASVRGKPREQYF
NA	TRBV19	TRBJ2-1	few	TGTGCCAGTAACACCCAGGGGTACAATGAGCAGTTCTTC	CASNTQGYNEQFF
NA	TRBV7-8	TRBJ2-2	NA	TGTGCCAGCAGCCGCCCGACAGCGAACACCGGGGAGCTGTTTTTT	CASSRPTANTGELFF
NA	TRBV2	TRBJ2-2	NA	TGTGCCAGCACTCAACTGGGACAGAACACCGGGGAGCTGTTTTTT	CASTQLGQNTGELFF
NA	TRBV9	TRBJ1-1	few	TGTGCCAGCGCGTCAGGTTGGGAGGACACTGAAGCTTTCTTT	CASASGWEDTEAFF
NA	TRBV30	TRBJ1-2	NA	TGTGCCCGAGGACAGCCCGGCTTCGGATATGGCTACACCTTC	CARGQPGFGYGYTF
TRBD2	TRBV7-2	TRBJ2-5	NA	TGTGCCAGCAGCCCTCGGGGACTAGCGGGAGTGGAGACCCAGTACTTC	CASSPRGLAGVETQYF
TRBD1	TRBV5-1	TRBJ2-2	NA	TGCGCCAGCAGCCATTCGGACAGGGGGCGTCCCGGGGAGCTGTTTTTT	CASSHSDRGRPGELFF
NA	TRBV29-1	TRBJ2-5	NA	TGCAGCGTCGAGATCAGGACACCCGAAGGGACCCAGTACTTC	CSVEIRTPEGTQYF
NA	TRBV4-1	TRBJ2-4	NA	TGCGCCAGCAGCCACCCGGGGGTCCGGGATTGGGGAGCCAAAAACATTCAGTACTTC	CASSHPGVRDWGAKNIQYF
NA	TRBV18	TRBJ1-2	NA	TGTGCCAGCTCACTAGACACCTATGGCTACACCTTC	CASSLDTYGYTF